The text below deals with one T cell receptor beta chain. Antigen specificity is unknown. V lost 3 bases and J lost 2; bases outside the gene matches: 7. The CDR3 runs to 17 residues. The source of the sample is a study of T cell repertoires in cytomegalovirus infection. TCRdb passed the reads through MiXCR, listing each CDR3 protein once. The data hold about 740,000 distinct CDR3 sequences, with about 33% observed a single time. General study findings and limits: Carriers of CMV plus the relevant HLA were identified by cumulative public TCR beta family frequency.

This TCR was recovered from a human donor in good health (CMV status not recorded). Some clones in this sample may be carry-over from other donors' samples. The chain links TRBV23-1 to TRBJ1-5, with TRBD1 identical over 10 bases. TRBV23-1 belongs to the ORF category, with a function that is uncertain. The sequencing used cultured PBMCs, collected from culture after CMV antigen stimulation. The CDR3 coding sequence is TGCGCCAGCAGTCAGGCTAGACAGGGGGCTGGCAATCAGCCCCAGCATTTT. Translating gives CASSQARQGAGNQPQHF.